These 20 T cell receptor beta chains originate from one sample sequenced in a study of T-cell memory formation after mild COVID-19. Each CDR3 protein gets one entry after TCRdb re-called the 5' RACE reads with MiXCR. In the table there are under 300,000 distinct CDR3 sequences, 7.5% to 10% of which are singletons. Sample: PBMCs or a T cell subset sorted from them (not recorded which). Receptors originate from a man in his late teens or twenties who had mild COVID-19 (a few samples of this study predate the infection). Cell type and time point are not known.

This chain links TRBV5-1 with TRBJ2-2; D is uncertain. Trimming took off 7 bases at V and 2 bases at J, with 18 bases between the two ends. There are 16 residues in the CDR3. Germline V gene data show CDR1 as SGHRS and CDR2 as YFSETQ. The CDR3: CASRRERYSNTGELFF. CDR3 sequence (DNA): TGCGCCAGCCGAAGAGAGCGTTACAGCAACACCGGGGAGCTGTTTTTT.

This clonotype was counted between two and nine times. The chain joins TRBV29-1 to TRBJ1-1, with D unresolved. CDR3 length equals 12 residues. From germline, CDR1 is SQVTM and CDR2 ANQGSEA. V was shortened by 5 bases and J by 0 bases, with 7 bases between the two germline ends. This CDR3 is CSVKEVNTEAFF. The CDR3 DNA reads TGCAGCGTTAAGGAGGTGAACACTGAAGCTTTCTTT.

The chain couples TRBV6-5 to TRBJ2-3, with 8 bases fitting TRBD2. The V segment lost 6 bases and the J segment 6 bases; nucleotides outside the gene matches: 8. The CDR3 has 14 amino acids. Per germline, CDR1 MNHEY and CDR2 SVGAGI. This CDR3 reads CASRASGGPDTQYF. The DNA of the CDR3 is TGTGCCAGCAGAGCAAGCGGGGGCCCCGATACGCAGTATTTT.

Ten or more counts support this clonotype. This chain uses TRBV4-3 with TRBJ2-3; no definite D call. Per the germline V gene, CDR1 is LGHNA and CDR2 is YSLEER. V was cut by 0 bases and J by 4 bases, with 5 bases left in between. The CDR3 has 13 residues. The CDR3 region is CASSQDSPDTQYF. Written as DNA, the CDR3 is TGCGCCAGCAGCCAAGATTCCCCAGATACGCAGTATTTT.

This clonotype has more than one count but fewer than ten. The chain employs TRBV20-1 and TRBJ2-3; 13 bases match TRBD2. J gave up 4 bases and V 6 bases, and 7 bases lay outside the gene matches. This CDR3 is 15 amino acids long. The germline V gene has CDR1 DFQATT and CDR2 SNEGSKA (reference sequence). CDR3 sequence (DNA): TGCAGTGCATCACGACTAGCGGGGGGTCCAGATACGCAGTATTTT. It encodes CSASRLAGGPDTQYF.

This clonotype appeared a few times. The V call is TRBV29-1, the J call TRBJ2-3; 7 bases map to TRBD1. The CDR3 contains 16 residues. The germline V gene encodes CDR1 SQVTM and CDR2 ANQGSEA. Trimming cost V 1 base and J 0 bases; bases outside gene matches: 7. CDR3 DNA sequence: TGCAGCGTTGAAGGGGGGACAGTCTCTAGCACAGATACGCAGTATTTT. Translation gives CSVEGGTVSSTDTQYF.

This clonotype was recorded many times. The genes are TRBV5-1 and TRBJ1-6; possible D gene TRBD1, 5 bases. The CDR3 has 13 amino acids. The ends were cut back, 0 bases at V and 10 bases at J, with 8 bases in the middle. Germline CDR1 reads SGHRS; CDR2 reads YFSETQ. The CDR3 region has the DNA TGCGCCAGCAGCTTGGAGGGGAGCTCACCCCTCCACTTT. It encodes CASSLEGSSPLHF. Drawing the rest from reference TRBV5-1 and TRBJ1-6, the complete variable domain is KAGVTQTPRYLIKTRGQQVTLSCSPISGHRSVSWYQQTPGQGLQFLFEYFSETQRNKGNFPGRFSGRQFSNSRSEMNVSTLELGDSALYLCASSLEGSSPLHFGNGTRLTVT.

V is TRBV7-9 and J is TRBJ2-1, with D maybe TRBD2 (5 bases). Trimming cost V 7 bases and J 8 bases, with 18 bases left between them. The length of the CDR3 is 14 residues. Germline V gene lookup returns CDR1 SEHNR and CDR2 FQNEAQ (reference sequence). The CDR3 bases are TGTGCCAGCACCCTACTAGGCCGCCATGATGAGCAGTTCTTC. It is translated as CASTLLGRHDEQFF.

This clonotype was seen a handful of times. The rearrangement links TRBV6-2 or TRBV6-3 to TRBJ1-5; D uncertain. CDR1 and CDR2 from the germline V gene are MNHEY and SVGEGT. V was clipped by 0 bases and J by 3 bases, with 9 bases between them. The CDR3 is 15 amino acids. The CDR3 here is CASSYSGNTNQPQHF. CDR3 nucleotides: TGTGCCAGCAGTTACTCGGGGAATACCAATCAGCCCCAGCATTTT.

This clonotype was picked up a small number of times. This chain uses TRBV20-1 with TRBJ2-1; 7 bases agree with TRBD1. Germline V CDR1 and CDR2: DFQATT, SNEGSKA (reference sequence). Trimming took 3 bases from V and 7 from J; bases not matched to a gene: 9. The CDR3 is 14 amino acids. The DNA for the CDR3 is TGCAGTGCTAGGGTTACAGGGGCAGCAAATGAGCAGTTCTTC. Translation gives CSARVTGAANEQFF.

The chain couples TRBV6-5 to TRBJ1-2; D is uncertain. The CDR3 spans 12 residues. V dropped 2 bases and J dropped 6 bases, with 7 bases sitting between them. Germline lookup yields CDR1 MNHEY and CDR2 SVGAGI. The CDR3 region has the DNA TGTGCCAGCAGTTACAATGGGAATGGCTACACCTTC. It specifies CASSYNGNGYTF.

This clonotype was seen only a few times. The chain is built from TRBV12-5 and TRBJ2-3, with 7 positions matching TRBD1. The ends lost 6 bases at V and 3 bases at J; junction bases unmatched: 9. Germline loops: CDR1 LGHNT, CDR2 FRNRAP. This CDR3 is built from 15 residues. The CDR3 reads CASGELGGWTDTQYF. In DNA, the CDR3 is TGTGCTAGTGGCGAACTAGGGGGCTGGACAGATACGCAGTATTTT.

The chain links TRBV11-3 to TRBJ2-3; perhaps D is TRBD1 or TRBD2 (5 bases each). This CDR3 is built from 15 residues. From germline, CDR1 is SGHNT and CDR2 YENEEA. V dropped 2 bases and J dropped 2 bases, with 11 bases sitting between them. CDR3 amino acids: CASSLSGTDTDTQYF. CDR3 DNA: TGTGCCAGCAGCTTATCCGGGACGGACACAGATACGCAGTATTTT.

This chain links TRBV12-3 or TRBV12-4 with TRBJ2-5; D remains unclear. This CDR3 has 12 residues. Between the trimmed V and J ends, which lost 8 bases and 1 base, there was a span of 8 bases. The CDR3 here is CASGVVQETQYF. The CDR3 nucleotides are TGTGCCAGCGGGGTGGTCCAAGAGACCCAGTACTTC.

This clonotype showed up many times. The chain is built from TRBV7-8 and TRBJ2-3; the match to TRBD2 covers 12 bases. The germline CDR1 and CDR2 sequences are SGHVS and FQNEAQ. The V gene end was trimmed by 1 base and the J gene end by 4 bases; junction bases not matched to a gene: 6. This CDR3 is built from 17 residues. The CDR3 nucleotides read TGTGCCAGCAGCTTAGAACCACTAGCGGGGGGTGCAGATACGCAGTATTTT. Translation: CASSLEPLAGGADTQYF.

V is TRBV7-2 and J is TRBJ1-1; D is ambiguous. The CDR3 extends over 14 amino acids. Deletions cut 2 bases from V and 3 bases from J, with 10 bases between. Germline lookup yields CDR1 SGHTA and CDR2 FQGNSA. CDR3 DNA: TGTGCCAGCAGCTTAACATGGAGGGACACTGAAGCTTTCTTT. Translating gives CASSLTWRDTEAFF.

This clonotype has only a few counts. The chain couples TRBV7-3 to TRBJ2-6; a possible D gene is TRBD1 (5 bases). This CDR3 spans 17 amino acids. The germline V gene encodes CDR1 SGHTA and CDR2 FQGTGA. V was cut by 4 bases and J by 0 bases, with 13 bases left in between. The CDR3 nucleotides read TGTGCCAGCAGCTCGACAGCGACAATCTCTGGGGCCAACGTCCTGACTTTC. It encodes CASSSTATISGANVLTF. Full variable domain (rest looked up from reference TRBV7-3 and TRBJ2-6): GAGVSQTPSNKVTEKGKYVELRCDPISGHTALYWYRQSLGQGPEFLIYFQGTGAADDSGLPNDRFFAVRPEGSVSTLKIQRTERGDSAVYLCASSSTATISGANVLTFGAGSRLTVL.

This chain uses TRBV12-3 or TRBV12-4 with TRBJ1-1, with D hard to call. Between the trimmed V and J ends, which lost 6 bases and 1 base, there was a span of 9 bases. The CDR3 totals 13 residues. CDR3: CASRGRSNTEAFF. The CDR3 DNA sequence: TGTGCCAGCAGAGGCAGGTCGAACACTGAAGCTTTCTTT.

This clonotype was seen more than once but under ten times. The gene calls are TRBV5-1 and TRBJ2-1, with D possibly TRBD2 on 6 matching bases. CDR1 and CDR2 (germline): SGHRS, YFSETQ. The germline V and J ends were trimmed by 4 bases and 3 bases, with 8 bases remaining between them. The CDR3 runs 13 residues. This chain's CDR3 is CASSTRGYNEQFF. DNA of the CDR3: TGCGCCAGCAGCACGCGGGGCTACAATGAGCAGTTCTTC. The full variable domain, with the rest looked up from reference TRBV5-1 and TRBJ2-1, is KAGVTQTPRYLIKTRGQQVTLSCSPISGHRSVSWYQQTPGQGLQFLFEYFSETQRNKGNFPGRFSGRQFSNSRSEMNVSTLELGDSALYLCASSTRGYNEQFFGPGTRLTVL.

This clonotype occurred many times. The gene calls are TRBV4-2 and TRBJ1-1, with D hard to call. This CDR3 is built from 13 residues. Germline CDR1 is LGHNA and CDR2 is YNFKEQ. V lost 1 base to trimming and J lost 5 bases, with 8 bases between them. CDR3 in DNA: TGTGCCAGCAGCCAAGGTGAAGGGACTGAAGCTTTCTTT. Translated: CASSQGEGTEAFF.